This is a list of T cell receptor beta chains from one sample in a study of blood T cell repertoires in COVID-19. Libraries were prepared by immunoSEQ multiplex PCR; TCRdb keeps only in-frame clonotypes and omits some of them. The sample has 150,000 to 200,000 clones, more than 85% seen once. Material: peripheral blood. These receptors all stem from a woman in her 30s with active or convalescent COVID-19. Both conserved end residues are part of each CDR3. Fields, in order: D gene, J gene, V gene, clone size, CDR3 DNA, CDR3 protein. The D gene is left open where the match is weak. Expanded clones are given a class, and other clones once, few, many or no size at all.

d_gene: TRBD1; j_gene: TRBJ2-1; v_gene: TRBV3-1/TRBV3-2; abundance: -; CDR3nt: TGTGCCAGCAGCCAATTCGAAGGTGGGCAGGGGGCTAACAATGAGCAGTTCTTC; CDR3aa: CASSQFEGGQGANNEQFF
d_gene: -; j_gene: TRBJ1-2; v_gene: TRBV5-1; abundance: once; CDR3nt: TGCGCCAGCAGCTTGAACAGTAACTATGGCTACACCTTC; CDR3aa: CASSLNSNYGYTF
d_gene: -; j_gene: TRBJ1-4; v_gene: TRBV11-3; abundance: -; CDR3nt: TGTGCCAGCAGCTTAGGACGGGGTCGTGGGGAAAAACTGTTTTTT; CDR3aa: CASSLGRGRGEKLFF
d_gene: -; j_gene: TRBJ1-2; v_gene: TRBV13; abundance: once; CDR3nt: TGTGCCAGCAGCTTAGGCGGCATGGGCCTTGGCTACACCTTC; CDR3aa: CASSLGGMGLGYTF
d_gene: TRBD1; j_gene: TRBJ1-6; v_gene: TRBV6-1; abundance: -; CDR3nt: TGTGCCAGCAGAGAACCCGACAGGGGGAGCTCCTATAATTCACCCCTCCACTTT; CDR3aa: CASREPDRGSSYNSPLHF
d_gene: TRBD2; j_gene: TRBJ2-5; v_gene: TRBV7-7; abundance: -; CDR3nt: TGTGCTAGCAGCTTAAGACTAGCGGGCACACAAGAGACCCAGTACTTC; CDR3aa: CASSLRLAGTQETQYF
d_gene: TRBD1; j_gene: TRBJ2-6; v_gene: TRBV10-1; abundance: -; CDR3nt: TGCGCCAACATCAGGGGACAGGACCCAGACTCCCGGACCTACTCTGGGGCCAACGTCCTGACTTTC; CDR3aa: CANIRGQDPDSRTYSGANVLTF
d_gene: TRBD1; j_gene: TRBJ2-2; v_gene: TRBV29-1; abundance: -; CDR3nt: TGCAGCGTTGAAGACCCGGGACAGGGAAACACCGGGGAGCTGTTTTTT; CDR3aa: CSVEDPGQGNTGELFF
d_gene: TRBD2; j_gene: TRBJ2-5; v_gene: TRBV5-8; abundance: -; CDR3nt: TGTGCCAGCAGCTTGCTCGGACTAGCGGGGCGTCGGGAGACCCAGTACTTC; CDR3aa: CASSLLGLAGRRETQYF
d_gene: -; j_gene: TRBJ2-7; v_gene: TRBV6-6; abundance: -; CDR3nt: TGTGCCAGCAGCCAGGCGGACAGAAAATCCTACGAGCAGTACTTC; CDR3aa: CASSQADRKSYEQYF
d_gene: -; j_gene: TRBJ1-6; v_gene: TRBV4-2; abundance: once; CDR3nt: TGTGCCAGCAGCCCCTACCGGGACAATAATTCACCCCTCCACTTT; CDR3aa: CASSPYRDNNSPLHF
d_gene: TRBD2; j_gene: TRBJ2-3; v_gene: TRBV4-2; abundance: once; CDR3nt: TGTGCCAGCAGCCAAGTAGGCCTAGCGGGGGGAGAAGATACGCAGTATTTT; CDR3aa: CASSQVGLAGGEDTQYF
d_gene: TRBD2; j_gene: TRBJ2-7; v_gene: TRBV19; abundance: once; CDR3nt: TGTGCCAGTAGTATAGCAGGGTCTAGCGGGGGCCGCTCCTACGAGCAGTACTTC; CDR3aa: CASSIAGSSGGRSYEQYF
d_gene: TRBD2; j_gene: TRBJ2-5; v_gene: TRBV7-9; abundance: -; CDR3nt: TGTGCCAGCAGCCTAGGGACTAGCGGATTCCAAGAGACCCAGTACTTC; CDR3aa: CASSLGTSGFQETQYF
d_gene: TRBD2; j_gene: TRBJ2-5; v_gene: TRBV30; abundance: -; CDR3nt: TGTGCCTGGATATCGGGGGGAGAGACCCAGTACTTC; CDR3aa: CAWISGGETQYF
d_gene: TRBD1; j_gene: TRBJ2-6; v_gene: TRBV19; abundance: -; CDR3nt: TGTGCCAGTTTTCGGACAGGGAATTCTGGGGCCAACGTCCTGACTTTC; CDR3aa: CASFRTGNSGANVLTF
d_gene: TRBD1; j_gene: TRBJ2-7; v_gene: TRBV10-2; abundance: -; CDR3nt: TGCGCCAGCAGTTCGGCAGGGGGCGAGCAGTACTTC; CDR3aa: CASSSAGGEQYF
d_gene: TRBD1; j_gene: TRBJ2-7; v_gene: TRBV7-9; abundance: -; CDR3nt: TGTGCCAGCAGCCGTTCGGACAGGGGGTCCTACGAGCAGTACTTC; CDR3aa: CASSRSDRGSYEQYF
d_gene: TRBD2; j_gene: TRBJ2-3; v_gene: TRBV13; abundance: -; CDR3nt: TGTGCCAGCAGCTTTTTAGCGGGAGGGCCCCGAACAGATACGCAGTATTTT; CDR3aa: CASSFLAGGPRTDTQYF
d_gene: -; j_gene: TRBJ2-4; v_gene: TRBV5-6; abundance: -; CDR3nt: TGTGCCAGCAGCTGGGCAGAAAGCAAAAACATTCAGTACTTC; CDR3aa: CASSWAESKNIQYF
d_gene: TRBD2; j_gene: TRBJ2-1; v_gene: TRBV2; abundance: -; CDR3nt: TGTGCCAGCAGTGAAGCCGGGACTAGCGGGGGGCCGGGGAATGAGCAGTTCTTC; CDR3aa: CASSEAGTSGGPGNEQFF
d_gene: TRBD1; j_gene: TRBJ1-5; v_gene: TRBV7-9; abundance: -; CDR3nt: TGTGCCAGCAGCTCCGGGACAGTACATCAGCCCCAGCATTTT; CDR3aa: CASSSGTVHQPQHF
d_gene: TRBD1; j_gene: TRBJ2-3; v_gene: TRBV28; abundance: -; CDR3nt: TGTGCCAGCAGTTATGACAGGGTAGACGCAGATACGCAGTATTTT; CDR3aa: CASSYDRVDADTQYF
d_gene: TRBD1; j_gene: TRBJ1-2; v_gene: TRBV7-9; abundance: -; CDR3nt: TGTGCCAGCAGGTCTTCCGGGACAGGGGACTTAAACTATGGCTACACCTTC; CDR3aa: CASRSSGTGDLNYGYTF
d_gene: -; j_gene: TRBJ1-5; v_gene: TRBV19; abundance: -; CDR3nt: TGTGCCAGTAACTTTGGCAATCAGCCCCAGCATTTT; CDR3aa: CASNFGNQPQHF
d_gene: -; j_gene: TRBJ1-6; v_gene: TRBV5-1; abundance: -; CDR3nt: TGCGCCAGCAGCTTGAACGGGGGGGGCTCCTATAATTCACCCCTCCACTTT; CDR3aa: CASSLNGGGSYNSPLHF
d_gene: -; j_gene: TRBJ1-5; v_gene: TRBV7-2; abundance: -; CDR3nt: TGTGCCAGCAGCTCGGACGGGAATAGCAATCAGCCCCAGCATTTT; CDR3aa: CASSSDGNSNQPQHF
d_gene: -; j_gene: TRBJ1-3; v_gene: TRBV15; abundance: -; CDR3nt: TGTGCCACCAGCAGGAGCGGACGGTCGTGGGGAAACACCATATATTTT; CDR3aa: CATSRSGRSWGNTIYF
d_gene: -; j_gene: TRBJ2-3; v_gene: TRBV6-2/TRBV6-3; abundance: -; CDR3nt: TGTGCCAGCAGCCCCCAGAAAGATACGCAGTATTTT; CDR3aa: CASSPQKDTQYF
d_gene: TRBD2; j_gene: TRBJ2-5; v_gene: TRBV4-1; abundance: -; CDR3nt: TGCGCCAGCAGCCAATGGACTAGCCAAGAGACCCAGTACTTC; CDR3aa: CASSQWTSQETQYF
d_gene: -; j_gene: TRBJ2-2; v_gene: TRBV27; abundance: -; CDR3nt: TGTGCCAGCAGCCGCCCCTTCGGACAAACCACCGGGGAGCTGTTTTTT; CDR3aa: CASSRPFGQTTGELFF
d_gene: -; j_gene: TRBJ1-1; v_gene: TRBV7-9; abundance: -; CDR3nt: TGTGCCAGCAGCTCCGGACAAATGAACACTGAAGCTTTCTTT; CDR3aa: CASSSGQMNTEAFF
d_gene: TRBD1; j_gene: TRBJ1-6; v_gene: TRBV10-3; abundance: -; CDR3nt: TGTGCCATCAGTGACAGGGGGTATAATTCACCCCTCCACTTT; CDR3aa: CAISDRGYNSPLHF